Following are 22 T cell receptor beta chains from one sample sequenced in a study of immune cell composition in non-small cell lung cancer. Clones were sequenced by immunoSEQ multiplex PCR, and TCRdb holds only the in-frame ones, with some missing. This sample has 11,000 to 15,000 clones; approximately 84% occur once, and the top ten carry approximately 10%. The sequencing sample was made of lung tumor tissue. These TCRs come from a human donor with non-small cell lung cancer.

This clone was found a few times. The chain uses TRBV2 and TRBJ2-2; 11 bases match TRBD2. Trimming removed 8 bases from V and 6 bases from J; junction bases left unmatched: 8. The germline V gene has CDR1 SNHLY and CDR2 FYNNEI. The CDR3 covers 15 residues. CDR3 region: CASLELAGVSGELFF. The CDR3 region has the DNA TGTGCCAGCTTGGAACTAGCGGGAGTTTCCGGGGAGCTGTTTTTT.

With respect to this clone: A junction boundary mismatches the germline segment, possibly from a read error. DNA of the CDR3: TGTGCTAGCAGCTTAGACAGGGGGGCCGGGGAGCTGTTTTTT. Protein: CASSLDRGAGELFF. The chain joins TRBV7-7 to TRBJ2-2; the match to TRBD1 covers 9 bases. CDR1 and CDR2 from the germline V gene are SSHAT and FNYEAQ (reference sequence). This CDR3 has 14 residues. The full variable domain, with the rest looked up from reference TRBV7-7 and TRBJ2-2, is GAGVSQSPRYKVTKRGQDVTLRCDPISSHATLYWYQQALGQGPEFLTYFNYEAQPDKSGLPSDRFSAERPEGSISTLTIQRTEQRDSAMYRCASSLDRGAGELFFGEGSRLTVL.

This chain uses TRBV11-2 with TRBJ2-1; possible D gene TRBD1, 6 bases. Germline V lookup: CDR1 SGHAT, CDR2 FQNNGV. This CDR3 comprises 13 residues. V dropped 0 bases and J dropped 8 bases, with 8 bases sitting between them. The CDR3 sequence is CASSLDRGDEQFF. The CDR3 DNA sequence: TGTGCCAGCAGCTTAGACAGGGGCGATGAGCAGTTCTTC. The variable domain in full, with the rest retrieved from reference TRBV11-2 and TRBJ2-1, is EAGVAQSPRYKIIEKRQSVAFWCNPISGHATLYWYQQILGQGPKLLIQFQNNGVVDDSQLPKDRFSAERLKGVDSTLKIQPAKLEDSAVYLCASSLDRGDEQFFGPGTRLTVL.

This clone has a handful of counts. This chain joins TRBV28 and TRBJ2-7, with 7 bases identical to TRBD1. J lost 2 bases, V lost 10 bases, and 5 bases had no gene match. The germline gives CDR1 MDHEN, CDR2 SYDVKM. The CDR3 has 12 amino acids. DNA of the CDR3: TGTGCCACCGGGACAGCGACCTACGAGCAGTACTTC. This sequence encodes CATGTATYEQYF.

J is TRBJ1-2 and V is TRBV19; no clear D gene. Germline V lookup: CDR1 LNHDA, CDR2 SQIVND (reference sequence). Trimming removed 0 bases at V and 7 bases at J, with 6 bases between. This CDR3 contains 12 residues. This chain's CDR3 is CASSIESFGYTF. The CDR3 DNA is TGTGCCAGTAGTATAGAAAGTTTTGGCTACACCTTC.

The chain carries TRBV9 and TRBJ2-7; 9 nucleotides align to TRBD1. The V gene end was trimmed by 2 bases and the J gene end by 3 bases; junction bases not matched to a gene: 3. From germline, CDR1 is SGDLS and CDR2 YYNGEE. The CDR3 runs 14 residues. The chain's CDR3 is CASSVRQGDYEQYF. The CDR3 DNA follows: TGTGCCAGCAGCGTCCGACAGGGGGACTACGAGCAGTACTTC.

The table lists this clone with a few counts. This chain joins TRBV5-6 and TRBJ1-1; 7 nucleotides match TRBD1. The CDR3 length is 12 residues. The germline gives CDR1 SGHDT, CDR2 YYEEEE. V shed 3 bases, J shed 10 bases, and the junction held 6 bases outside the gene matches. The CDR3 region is CASSSNRGSAFF. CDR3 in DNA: TGTGCCAGCAGCTCGAACAGGGGTTCAGCTTTCTTT.

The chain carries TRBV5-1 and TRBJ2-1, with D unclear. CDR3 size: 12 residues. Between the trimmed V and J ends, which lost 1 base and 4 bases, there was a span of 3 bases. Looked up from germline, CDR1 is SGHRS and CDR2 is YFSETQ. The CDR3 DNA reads TGCGCCAGCAGCTTGAGATACAATGAGCAGTTCTTC. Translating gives CASSLRYNEQFF.

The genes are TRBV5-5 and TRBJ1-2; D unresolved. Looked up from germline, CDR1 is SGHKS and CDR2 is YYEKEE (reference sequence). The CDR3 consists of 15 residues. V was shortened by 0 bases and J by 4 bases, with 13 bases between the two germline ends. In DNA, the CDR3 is TGTGCCAGCAGCTTGGCCGTCGGTACAGTCTATGGCTACACCTTC. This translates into CASSLAVGTVYGYTF. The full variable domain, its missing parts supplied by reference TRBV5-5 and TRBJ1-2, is DAGVTQSPTHLIKTRGQQVTLRCSPISGHKSVSWYQQVLGQGPQFIFQYYEKEERGRGNFPDRFSARQFPNYSSELNVNALLLGDSALYLCASSLAVGTVYGYTFGSGTRLTVV.

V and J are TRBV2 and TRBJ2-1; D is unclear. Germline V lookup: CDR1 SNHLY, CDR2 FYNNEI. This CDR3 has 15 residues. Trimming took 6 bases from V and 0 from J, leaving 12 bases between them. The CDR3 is CASRIGSGSYNEQFF. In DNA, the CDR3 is TGTGCCAGCAGGATAGGGTCTGGCTCCTACAATGAGCAGTTCTTC. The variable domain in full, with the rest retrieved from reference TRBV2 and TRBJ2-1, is EPEVTQTPSHQVTQMGQEVILRCVPISNHLYFYWYRQILGQKVEFLVSFYNNEISEKSEIFDDQFSVERPDGSNFTLKIRSTKLEDSAMYFCASRIGSGSYNEQFFGPGTRLTVL.

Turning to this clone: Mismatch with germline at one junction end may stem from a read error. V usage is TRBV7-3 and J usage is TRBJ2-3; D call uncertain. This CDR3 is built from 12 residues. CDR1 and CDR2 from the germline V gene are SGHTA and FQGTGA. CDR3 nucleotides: TGTGCCAGCAGCTCTGACACAGCTACGCAGTATTTT. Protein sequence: CASSSDTATQYF.

As DNA, the CDR3 is TGTGCCAGCAGTGCCGGGACAGGGGGCGGAGGGCAGTACTTC. Protein product: CASSAGTGGGGQYF. The chain combines TRBV2 with TRBJ2-7, with TRBD1 matching 12 bases. CDR1 and CDR2 (germline): SNHLY, FYNNEI. The CDR3 length is 14 residues. J lost 9 bases, V lost 4 bases, and 7 bases had no gene match.

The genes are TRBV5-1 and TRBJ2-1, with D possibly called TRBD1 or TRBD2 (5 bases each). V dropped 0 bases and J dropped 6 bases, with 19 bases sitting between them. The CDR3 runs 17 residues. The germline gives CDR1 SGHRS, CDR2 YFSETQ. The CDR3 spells CASSLGGGSLQVNEQFF. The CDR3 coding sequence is TGCGCCAGCAGCTTGGGGGGCGGGTCCCTCCAAGTCAATGAGCAGTTCTTC.

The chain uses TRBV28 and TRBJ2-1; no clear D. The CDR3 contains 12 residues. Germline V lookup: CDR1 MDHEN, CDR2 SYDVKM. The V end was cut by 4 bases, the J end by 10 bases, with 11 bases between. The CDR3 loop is CASSSAIWEQFF. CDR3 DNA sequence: TGTGCCAGCAGTTCAGCGATCTGGGAGCAGTTCTTC.

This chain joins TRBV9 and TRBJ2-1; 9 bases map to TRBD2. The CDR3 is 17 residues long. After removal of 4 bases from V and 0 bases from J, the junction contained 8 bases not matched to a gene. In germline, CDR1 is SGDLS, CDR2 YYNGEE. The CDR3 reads CASSHPGSGSSYNEQFF. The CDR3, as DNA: TGTGCCAGCAGCCACCCGGGTAGCGGGAGCTCCTACAATGAGCAGTTCTTC.

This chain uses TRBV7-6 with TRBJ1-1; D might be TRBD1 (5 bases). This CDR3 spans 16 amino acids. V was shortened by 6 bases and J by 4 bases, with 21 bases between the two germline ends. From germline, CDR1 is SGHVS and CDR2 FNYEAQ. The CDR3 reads CASSSLGDLRLTEAFF. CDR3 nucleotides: TGTGCCAGCAGTTCACTGGGGGACCTCAGGCTCACTGAAGCTTTCTTT.

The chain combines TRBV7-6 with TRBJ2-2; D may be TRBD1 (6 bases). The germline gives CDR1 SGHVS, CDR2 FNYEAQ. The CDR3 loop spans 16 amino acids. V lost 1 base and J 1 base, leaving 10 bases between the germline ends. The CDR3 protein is CASSLEDSLNTGELFF. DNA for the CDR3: TGTGCCAGCAGCTTAGAGGACAGTTTGAACACCGGGGAGCTGTTTTTT. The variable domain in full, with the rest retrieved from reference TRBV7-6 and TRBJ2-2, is GAGVSQSPRYKVTKRGQDVALRCDPISGHVSLYWYRQALGQGPEFLTYFNYEAQQDKSGLPNDRFSAERPEGSISTLTIQRTEQRDSAMYRCASSLEDSLNTGELFFGEGSRLTVL.

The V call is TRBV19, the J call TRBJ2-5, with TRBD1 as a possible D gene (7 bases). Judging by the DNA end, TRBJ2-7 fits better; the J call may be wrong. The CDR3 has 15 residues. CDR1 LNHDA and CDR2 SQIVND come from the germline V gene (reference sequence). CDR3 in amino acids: CASSRYGQEGYEQYF. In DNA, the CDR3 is TGTGCCAGTAGCAGGTACGGACAGGAGGGGTACGAGCAGTACTTC.

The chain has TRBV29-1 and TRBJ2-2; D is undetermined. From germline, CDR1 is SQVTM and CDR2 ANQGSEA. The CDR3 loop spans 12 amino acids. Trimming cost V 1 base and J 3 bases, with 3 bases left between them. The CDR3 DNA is TGCAGCGTTGAAGCCCACACCGGGGAGCTGTTTTTT. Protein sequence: CSVEAHTGELFF.

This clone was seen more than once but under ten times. CDR3: CASSLVRGRTETQYF. The CDR3 DNA is TGTGCCAGCAGCTTAGTTCGAGGGCGAACGGAGACCCAGTACTTC. This chain uses TRBV7-9 with TRBJ2-5, with a tentative D call TRBD2 (5 bases). The CDR3 has 15 amino acids. Between the trimmed V and J ends, which lost 1 base and 5 bases, there was a span of 14 bases. The germline CDR1 and CDR2 sequences are SEHNR and FQNEAQ (reference sequence).

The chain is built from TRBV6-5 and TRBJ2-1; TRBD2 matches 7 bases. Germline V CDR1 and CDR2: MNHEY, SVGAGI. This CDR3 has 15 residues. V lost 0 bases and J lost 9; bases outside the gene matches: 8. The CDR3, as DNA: TGTGCCAGCAGTTACTCACTAGCGAGGGCCATTGAGCAGTTCTTC. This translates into CASSYSLARAIEQFF.

CDR3 sequence (DNA): TGTGCCAGCAGTGGAGGGACAGGGAGTTCGGAGACCCAGTACTTC. It translates to CASSGGTGSSETQYF. This chain links TRBV9 with TRBJ2-5; 9 nucleotides match TRBD1. Germline V gene lookup returns CDR1 SGDLS and CDR2 YYNGEE. The V and J ends lost 5 bases and 5 bases, in that order; junction bases with no gene match: 10. The CDR3 consists of 15 residues.